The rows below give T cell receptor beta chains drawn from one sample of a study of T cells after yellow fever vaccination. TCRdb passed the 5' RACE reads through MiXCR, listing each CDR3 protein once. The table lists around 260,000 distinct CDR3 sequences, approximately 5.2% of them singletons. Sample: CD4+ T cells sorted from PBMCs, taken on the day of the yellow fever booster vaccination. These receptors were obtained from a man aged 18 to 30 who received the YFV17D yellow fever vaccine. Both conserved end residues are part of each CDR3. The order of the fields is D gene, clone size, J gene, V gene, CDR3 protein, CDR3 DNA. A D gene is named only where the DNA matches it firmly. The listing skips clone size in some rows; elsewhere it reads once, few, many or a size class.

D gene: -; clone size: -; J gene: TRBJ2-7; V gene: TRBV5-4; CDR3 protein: CASSHGGLYEQYF; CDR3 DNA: TGTGCCAGCAGTCACGGGGGGCTCTACGAGCAGTACTTC
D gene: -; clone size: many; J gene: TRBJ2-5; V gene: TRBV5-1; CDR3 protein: CASSLQGRPQETQYF; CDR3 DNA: TGCGCCAGCAGCTTGCAAGGCAGACCCCAAGAGACCCAGTACTTC
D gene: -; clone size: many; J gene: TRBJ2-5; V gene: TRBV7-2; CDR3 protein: CASSLNQVPTQYF; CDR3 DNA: TGTGCCAGCAGCCTGAACCAGGTTCCGACCCAGTACTTC
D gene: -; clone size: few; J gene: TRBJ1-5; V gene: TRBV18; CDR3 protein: CASSPLAPDDISNQPQHF; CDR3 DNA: TGTGCCAGCTCACCACTTGCTCCGGACGATATTAGCAATCAGCCCCAGCATTTT
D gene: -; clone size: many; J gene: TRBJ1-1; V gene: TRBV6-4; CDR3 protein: CASSEQGGTEAFF; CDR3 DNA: TGTGCCAGCAGTGAACAGGGAGGCACTGAAGCTTTCTTT
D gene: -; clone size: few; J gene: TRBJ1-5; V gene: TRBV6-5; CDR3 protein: CASSYAGAGSNQPQHF; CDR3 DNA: TGTGCCAGCAGTTACGCAGGGGCGGGAAGCAATCAGCCCCAGCATTTT
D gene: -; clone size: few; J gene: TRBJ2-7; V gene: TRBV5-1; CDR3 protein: CASSSTPTSLYEQYF; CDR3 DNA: TGCGCCAGCAGCTCTACCCCGACTTCACTCTACGAGCAGTACTTC
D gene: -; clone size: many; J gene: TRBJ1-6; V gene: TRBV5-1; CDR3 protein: CASSLDDSPLHF; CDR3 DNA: TGCGCCAGCAGCTTGGATGATTCACCCCTCCACTTT
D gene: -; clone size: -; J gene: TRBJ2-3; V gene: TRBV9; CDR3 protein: CASSVDSRDTQYF; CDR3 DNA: TGTGCCAGCAGCGTAGATTCCCGAGATACGCAGTATTTT
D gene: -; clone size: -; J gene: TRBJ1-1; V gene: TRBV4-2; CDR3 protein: CASSQDLYQNTEAFF; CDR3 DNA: TGTGCCAGCAGCCAAGACTTGTACCAGAACACTGAAGCTTTCTTT
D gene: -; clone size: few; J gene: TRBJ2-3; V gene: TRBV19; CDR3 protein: CASSPRGRGPDTQYF; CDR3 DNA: TGTGCCAGTAGTCCCAGGGGCAGGGGTCCAGATACGCAGTATTTT
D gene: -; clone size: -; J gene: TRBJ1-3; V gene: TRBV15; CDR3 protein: CATSSEGYSGNTIYF; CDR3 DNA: TGTGCCACCAGCAGCGAAGGGTACTCTGGAAACACCATATATTTT
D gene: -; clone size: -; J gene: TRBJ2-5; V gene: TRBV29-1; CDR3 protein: CSVRKETQYF; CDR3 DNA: TGCAGCGTCCGTAAGGAGACCCAGTACTTC
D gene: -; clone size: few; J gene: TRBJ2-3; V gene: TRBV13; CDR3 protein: CASSVRGTDTQYF; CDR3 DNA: TGTGCCAGCAGCGTCAGGGGAACAGATACGCAGTATTTT
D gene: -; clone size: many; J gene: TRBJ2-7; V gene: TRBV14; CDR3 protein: CASSPLGGAGYEQYF; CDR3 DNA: TGTGCCAGCAGCCCCCTAGGAGGGGCAGGTTACGAGCAGTACTTC
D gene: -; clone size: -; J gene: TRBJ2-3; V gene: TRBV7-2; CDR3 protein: CASSLVGGPRSTDTQYF; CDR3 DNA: TGTGCCAGCAGCTTAGTTGGGGGCCCGCGCTCCACAGATACGCAGTATTTT
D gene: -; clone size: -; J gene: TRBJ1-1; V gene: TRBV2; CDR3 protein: CASSWELNTEAFF; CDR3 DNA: TGTGCCAGCAGCTGGGAGTTGAACACTGAAGCTTTCTTT
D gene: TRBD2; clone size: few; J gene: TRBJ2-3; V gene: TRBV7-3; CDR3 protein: CASSLSGGPRTDTQYF; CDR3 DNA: TGTGCCAGCAGCCTTAGCGGGGGGCCCCGCACAGATACGCAGTATTTT
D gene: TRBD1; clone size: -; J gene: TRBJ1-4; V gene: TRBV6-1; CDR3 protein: CASRPQGAPHEKLFF; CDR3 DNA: TGTGCCAGCAGACCTCAGGGGGCGCCCCATGAAAAACTGTTTTTT
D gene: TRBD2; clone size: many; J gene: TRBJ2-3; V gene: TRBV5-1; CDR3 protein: CASSLDGLAASDTQYF; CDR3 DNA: TGCGCCAGCAGCTTGGACGGACTAGCGGCTTCAGATACGCAGTATTTT
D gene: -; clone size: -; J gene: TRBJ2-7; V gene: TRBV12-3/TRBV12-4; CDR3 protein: CASSFTNGYEQYF; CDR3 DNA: TGTGCCAGCAGTTTTACTAATGGGTACGAGCAGTACTTC
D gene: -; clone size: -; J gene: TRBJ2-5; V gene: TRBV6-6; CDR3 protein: CASSYSRGSGETQYF; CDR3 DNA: TGTGCCAGCAGTTACTCCAGGGGATCCGGAGAGACCCAGTACTTC
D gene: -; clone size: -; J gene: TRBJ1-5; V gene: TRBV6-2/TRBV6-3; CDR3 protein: CASRVATDYYSNQPQHF; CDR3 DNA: TGTGCCAGCCGGGTAGCCACAGACTACTATAGCAATCAGCCCCAGCATTTT
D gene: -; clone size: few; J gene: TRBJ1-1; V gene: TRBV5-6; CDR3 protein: CASSLIGGGSWEAFF; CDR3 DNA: TGTGCCAGCAGCTTGATCGGCGGGGGCTCCTGGGAAGCTTTCTTT
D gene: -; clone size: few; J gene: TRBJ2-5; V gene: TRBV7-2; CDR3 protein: CASSYGPARKTQYF; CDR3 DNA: TGTGCCAGCAGCTACGGACCCGCCCGAAAGACCCAGTACTTC
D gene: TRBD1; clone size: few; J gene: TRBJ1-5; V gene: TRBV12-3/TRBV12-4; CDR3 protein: CASSFGQGASQPQHF; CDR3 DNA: TGTGCCAGCAGTTTCGGACAGGGGGCTAGTCAGCCCCAGCATTTT
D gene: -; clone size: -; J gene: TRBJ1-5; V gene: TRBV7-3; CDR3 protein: CASSHIIQDQPQHF; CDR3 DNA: TGTGCCAGCAGCCATATAATCCAGGATCAGCCCCAGCATTTT
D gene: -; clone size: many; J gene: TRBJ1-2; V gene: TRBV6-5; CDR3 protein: CATHLEGRHGYTF; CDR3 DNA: TGTGCCACCCACCTGGAGGGACGCCATGGCTACACCTTC